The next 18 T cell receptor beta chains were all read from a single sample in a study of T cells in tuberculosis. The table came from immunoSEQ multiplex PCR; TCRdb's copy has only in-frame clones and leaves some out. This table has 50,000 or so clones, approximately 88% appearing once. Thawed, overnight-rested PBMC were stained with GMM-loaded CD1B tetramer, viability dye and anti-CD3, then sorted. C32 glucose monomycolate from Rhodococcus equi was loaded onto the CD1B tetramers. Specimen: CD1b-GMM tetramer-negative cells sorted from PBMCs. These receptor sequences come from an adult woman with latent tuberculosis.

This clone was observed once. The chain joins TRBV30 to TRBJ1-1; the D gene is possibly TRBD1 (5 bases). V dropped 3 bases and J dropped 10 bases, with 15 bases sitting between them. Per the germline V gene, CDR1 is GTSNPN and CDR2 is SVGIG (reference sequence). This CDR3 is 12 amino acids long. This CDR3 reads CAWRGGVPRAFF. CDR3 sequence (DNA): TGTGCCTGGAGGGGGGGGGTTCCTCGAGCTTTCTTT.

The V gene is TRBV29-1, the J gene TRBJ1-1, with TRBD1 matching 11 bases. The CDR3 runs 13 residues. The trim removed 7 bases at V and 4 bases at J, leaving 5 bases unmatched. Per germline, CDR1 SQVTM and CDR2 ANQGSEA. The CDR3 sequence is CSEDRGRGTEAFF. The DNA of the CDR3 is TGCAGCGAGGACAGGGGGCGCGGCACTGAAGCTTTCTTT.

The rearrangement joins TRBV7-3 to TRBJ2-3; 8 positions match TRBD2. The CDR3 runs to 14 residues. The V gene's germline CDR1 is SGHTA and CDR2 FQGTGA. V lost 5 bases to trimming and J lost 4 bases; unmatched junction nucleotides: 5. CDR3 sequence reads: CASSQGLAPDTQYF. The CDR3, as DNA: TGTGCCAGCAGCCAAGGACTAGCTCCAGATACGCAGTATTTT. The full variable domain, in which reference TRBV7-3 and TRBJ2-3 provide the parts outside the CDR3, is GAGVSQTPSNKVTEKGKYVELRCDPISGHTALYWYRQSLGQGPEFLIYFQGTGAADDSGLPNDRFFAVRPEGSVSTLKIQRTERGDSAVYLCASSQGLAPDTQYFGPGTRLTVL.

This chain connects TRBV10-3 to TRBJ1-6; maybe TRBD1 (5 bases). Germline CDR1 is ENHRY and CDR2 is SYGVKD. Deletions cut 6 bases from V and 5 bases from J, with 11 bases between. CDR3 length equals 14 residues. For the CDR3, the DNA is TGTGCCATCAGGCCGGGACTGAATAATTCACCCCTCCACTTT. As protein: CAIRPGLNNSPLHF.

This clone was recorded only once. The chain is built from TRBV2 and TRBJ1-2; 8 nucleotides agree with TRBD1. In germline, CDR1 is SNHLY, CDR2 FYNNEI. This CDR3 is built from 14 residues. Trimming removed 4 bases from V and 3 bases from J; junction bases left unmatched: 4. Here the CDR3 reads CASSVPGGYYGYTF. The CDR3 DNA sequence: TGTGCCAGCAGTGTCCCAGGGGGCTACTATGGCTACACCTTC. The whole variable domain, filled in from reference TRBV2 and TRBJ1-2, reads EPEVTQTPSHQVTQMGQEVILRCVPISNHLYFYWYRQILGQKVEFLVSFYNNEISEKSEIFDDQFSVERPDGSNFTLKIRSTKLEDSAMYFCASSVPGGYYGYTFGSGTRLTVV.

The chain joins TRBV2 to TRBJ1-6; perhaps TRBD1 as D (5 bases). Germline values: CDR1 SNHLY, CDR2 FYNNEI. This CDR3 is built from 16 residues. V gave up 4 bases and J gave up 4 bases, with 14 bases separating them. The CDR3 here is CASSVTDTGYNSPLHF. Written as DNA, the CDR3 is TGTGCCAGCAGTGTCACGGACACCGGTTATAATTCACCCCTCCACTTT. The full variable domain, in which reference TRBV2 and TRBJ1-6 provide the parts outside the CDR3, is EPEVTQTPSHQVTQMGQEVILRCVPISNHLYFYWYRQILGQKVEFLVSFYNNEISEKSEIFDDQFSVERPDGSNFTLKIRSTKLEDSAMYFCASSVTDTGYNSPLHFGNGTRLTVT.

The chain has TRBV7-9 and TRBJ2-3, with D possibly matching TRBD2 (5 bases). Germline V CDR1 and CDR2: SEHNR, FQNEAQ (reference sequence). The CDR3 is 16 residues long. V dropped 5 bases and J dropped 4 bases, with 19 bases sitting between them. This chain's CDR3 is CASSPTEGPLPDTQYF. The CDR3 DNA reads TGTGCCAGCAGCCCCACCGAGGGTCCCTTGCCAGATACGCAGTATTTT. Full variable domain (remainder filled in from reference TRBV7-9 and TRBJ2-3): DTGVSQNPRHKITKRGQNVTFRCDPISEHNRLYWYRQTLGQGPEFLTYFQNEAQLEKSRLLSDRFSAERPKGSFSTLEIQRTEQGDSAMYLCASSPTEGPLPDTQYFGPGTRLTVL.

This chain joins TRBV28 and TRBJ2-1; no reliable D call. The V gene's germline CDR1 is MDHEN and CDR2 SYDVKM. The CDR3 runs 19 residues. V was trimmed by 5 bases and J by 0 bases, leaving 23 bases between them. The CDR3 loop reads CASSHNFPNGGGSYNEQFF. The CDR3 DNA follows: TGTGCCAGCAGTCATAATTTTCCAAATGGCGGTGGCTCCTACAATGAGCAGTTCTTC.

CDR3 amino acids: CAISEGTGMGQPQHF. As DNA, the CDR3 is TGTGCCATCAGTGAGGGGACAGGGATGGGTCAGCCCCAGCATTTT. This chain links TRBV10-3 with TRBJ1-5, with 9 positions matching TRBD1. Germline CDR1 reads ENHRY; CDR2 reads SYGVKD. V lost 2 bases, J lost 6 bases, and 5 bases stayed unmatched. This CDR3 comprises 15 residues.

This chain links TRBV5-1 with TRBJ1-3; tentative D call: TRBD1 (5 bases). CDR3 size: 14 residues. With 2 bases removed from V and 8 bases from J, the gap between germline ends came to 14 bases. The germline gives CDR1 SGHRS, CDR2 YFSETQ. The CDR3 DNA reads TGCGCCAGCAGCTTACAGGACCCGGGGGACACCATATATTTT. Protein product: CASSLQDPGDTIYF.

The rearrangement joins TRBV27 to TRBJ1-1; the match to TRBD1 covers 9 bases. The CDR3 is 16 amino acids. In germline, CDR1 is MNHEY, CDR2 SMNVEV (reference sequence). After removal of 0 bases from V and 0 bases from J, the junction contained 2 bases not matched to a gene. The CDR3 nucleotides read TGTGCCAGCAGTTTATCCGGGACAGGGATGAACACTGAAGCTTTCTTT. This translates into CASSLSGTGMNTEAFF.

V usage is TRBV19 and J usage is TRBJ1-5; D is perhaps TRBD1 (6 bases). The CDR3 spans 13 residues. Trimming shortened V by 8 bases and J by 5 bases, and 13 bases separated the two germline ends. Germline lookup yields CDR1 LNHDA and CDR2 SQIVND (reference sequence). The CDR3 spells CASADRYYQPQHF. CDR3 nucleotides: TGTGCCAGTGCGGACAGATACTATCAGCCCCAGCATTTT.

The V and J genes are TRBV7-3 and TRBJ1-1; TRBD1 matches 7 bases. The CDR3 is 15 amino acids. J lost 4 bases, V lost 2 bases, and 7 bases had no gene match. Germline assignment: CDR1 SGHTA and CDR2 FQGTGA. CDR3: CASSLFYRDSTEAFF. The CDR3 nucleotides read TGTGCCAGCAGCTTATTCTATCGGGACAGCACTGAAGCTTTCTTT.

CDR3 in amino acids: CASSRQRQGSSYEQYF. In DNA, the CDR3 is TGTGCCAGCTCGCGACAGCGACAGGGTAGCTCCTACGAGCAGTACTTC. The chain carries TRBV18 and TRBJ2-7, with 7 bases lining up with TRBD1. Losses at the gene ends were 6 bases for V and 0 bases for J; bases not matched to a gene: 11. The CDR3 is made up of 16 amino acids. Germline V gives CDR1 KGHSH, CDR2 LQKENI.

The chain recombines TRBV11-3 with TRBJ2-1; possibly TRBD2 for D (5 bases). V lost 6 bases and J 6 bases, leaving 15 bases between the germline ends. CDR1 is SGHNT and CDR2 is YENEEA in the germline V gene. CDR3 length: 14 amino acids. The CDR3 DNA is TGTGCCAGCAGTGCCCGAAGCGAGGGCAATGAGCAGTTCTTC. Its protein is CASSARSEGNEQFF.

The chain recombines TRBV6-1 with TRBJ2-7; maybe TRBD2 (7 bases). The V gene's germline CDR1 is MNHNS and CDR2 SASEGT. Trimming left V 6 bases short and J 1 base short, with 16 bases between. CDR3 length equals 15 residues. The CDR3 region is CASRVWGGASYEQYF. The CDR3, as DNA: TGTGCCAGCAGAGTGTGGGGGGGGGCTTCCTACGAGCAGTACTTC.

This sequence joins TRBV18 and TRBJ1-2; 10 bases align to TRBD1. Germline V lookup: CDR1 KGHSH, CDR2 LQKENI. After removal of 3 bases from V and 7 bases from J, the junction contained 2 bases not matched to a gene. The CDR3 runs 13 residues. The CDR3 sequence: CASSPRDRGGYTF. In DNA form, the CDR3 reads TGTGCCAGCTCACCCCGGGACAGGGGTGGCTACACCTTC. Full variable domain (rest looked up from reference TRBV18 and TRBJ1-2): NAGVMQNPRHLVRRRGQEARLRCSPMKGHSHVYWYRQLPEEGLKFMVYLQKENIIDESGMPKERFSAEFPKEGPSILRIQQVVRGDSAAYFCASSPRDRGGYTFGSGTRLTVV.

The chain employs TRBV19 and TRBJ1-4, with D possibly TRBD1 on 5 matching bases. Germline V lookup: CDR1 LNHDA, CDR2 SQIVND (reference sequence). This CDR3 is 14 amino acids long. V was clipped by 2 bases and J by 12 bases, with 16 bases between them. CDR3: CASSITPPSGELFF. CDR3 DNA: TGTGCCAGTAGTATAACCCCCCCATCGGGGGAACTGTTTTTT. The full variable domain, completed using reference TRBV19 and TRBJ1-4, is DGGITQSPKYLFRKEGQNVTLSCEQNLNHDAMYWYRQDPGQGLRLIYYSQIVNDFQKGDIAEGYSVSREKKESFPLTVTSAQKNPTAFYLCASSITPPSGELFFGSGTQLSVL.